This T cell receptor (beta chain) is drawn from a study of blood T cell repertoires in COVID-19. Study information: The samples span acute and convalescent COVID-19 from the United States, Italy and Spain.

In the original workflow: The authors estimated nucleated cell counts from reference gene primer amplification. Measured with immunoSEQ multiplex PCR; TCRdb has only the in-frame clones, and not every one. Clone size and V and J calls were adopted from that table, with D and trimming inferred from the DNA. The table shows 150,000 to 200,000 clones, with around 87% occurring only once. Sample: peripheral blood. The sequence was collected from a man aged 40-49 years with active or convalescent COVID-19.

CDR3 DNA sequence: TGTGCCACCAGTCCGCAGGGTCAGGAGCAGTTCTTC. This sequence encodes CATSPQGQEQFF. The chain employs TRBV15 and TRBJ2-1; a possible D gene is TRBD1 (5 bases). The CDR3 extends over 12 amino acids. In germline, CDR1 is LNHNV, CDR2 YYDKDF (reference sequence). V was trimmed by 6 bases and J by 10 bases, leaving 13 bases between them.